This is a list of T cell receptor beta chains from one sample in a study of blood T cells in healthy people across ages. TCRdb redid the calling of the 5' RACE reads with MiXCR, one entry per CDR3 protein. This table holds 780,000 or so distinct CDR3 sequences, around 25% found once. These records were also assigned to another study, of T cells of mothers and their children.

What was sequenced was blood. These receptor sequences come from a boy between 10 and 17 years old in good health. CDR3s include the opening cysteine and the closing phenylalanine or tryptophan. A D gene is named only where the DNA matches it firmly. Some rows have no size entry. The others give once, few or many, or a class for an expanded clone.

d_call: TRBD1
cdr3_length: 15
v_call: TRBV6-1
clone_size: NA
j_call: TRBJ2-1
cdr3_aa: CASSARDRGDNEQFF
cdr3_nt: TGTGCCAGCAGTGCCCGGGACAGGGGGGACAATGAGCAGTTCTTC

d_call: NA
cdr3_length: 15
v_call: TRBV3-1
clone_size: NA
j_call: TRBJ2-1
cdr3_aa: CASSQRDRTANEQFF
cdr3_nt: TGTGCCAGCAGCCAACGGGATAGGACGGCCAATGAGCAGTTCTTC

d_call: NA
cdr3_length: 13
v_call: TRBV5-6
clone_size: few
j_call: TRBJ2-1
cdr3_aa: CASSTDTYNEQFF
cdr3_nt: TGTGCCAGCAGCACAGACACATACAATGAGCAGTTCTTC

d_call: NA
cdr3_length: 18
v_call: TRBV7-2
clone_size: NA
j_call: TRBJ1-4
cdr3_aa: CASSITAVPLVTNEKLFF
cdr3_nt: TGTGCCAGCAGCATAACGGCGGTCCCGCTTGTAACTAATGAAAAACTGTTTTTT

d_call: NA
cdr3_length: 14
v_call: TRBV11-2
clone_size: few
j_call: TRBJ2-7
cdr3_aa: CASSLYGGDHEQYF
cdr3_nt: TGTGCCAGCAGCTTATATGGGGGAGATCACGAGCAGTACTTC

d_call: TRBD2
cdr3_length: 16
v_call: TRBV7-2
clone_size: NA
j_call: TRBJ2-5
cdr3_aa: CASSSRLAGGLESQYF
cdr3_nt: TGTGCCAGCAGCTCCAGACTAGCGGGGGGTCTAGAATCCCAGTACTTC

d_call: NA
cdr3_length: 14
v_call: TRBV7-8
clone_size: NA
j_call: TRBJ2-5
cdr3_aa: CASSYDPLEETQYF
cdr3_nt: TGTGCCAGCAGCTACGATCCCCTTGAGGAGACCCAGTACTTC

d_call: TRBD2
cdr3_length: 14
v_call: TRBV20-1
clone_size: few
j_call: TRBJ2-7
cdr3_aa: CSAQWTSGTYEQYF
cdr3_nt: TGCAGTGCTCAATGGACTAGCGGGACCTACGAGCAGTACTTC

d_call: NA
cdr3_length: 11
v_call: TRBV19
clone_size: many
j_call: TRBJ2-1
cdr3_aa: CASSLGDEQFF
cdr3_nt: TGTGCCAGCAGCTTGGGAGATGAGCAGTTCTTC

d_call: NA
cdr3_length: 15
v_call: TRBV7-9
clone_size: NA
j_call: TRBJ2-5
cdr3_aa: CASSRTDKGKETQYF
cdr3_nt: TGTGCCAGCAGCCGGACGGACAAGGGGAAAGAGACCCAGTACTTC

d_call: NA
cdr3_length: 18
v_call: TRBV28
clone_size: NA
j_call: TRBJ2-1
cdr3_aa: CASRTNPGLEVLKNEQFF
cdr3_nt: TGTGCCAGCAGGACCAATCCGGGGCTCGAAGTTTTGAAGAATGAGCAGTTCTTC

d_call: NA
cdr3_length: 13
v_call: TRBV25-1
clone_size: few
j_call: TRBJ1-1
cdr3_aa: CASSVSGATEAFF
cdr3_nt: TGTGCCAGCAGTGTAAGTGGGGCCACTGAAGCTTTCTTT

d_call: NA
cdr3_length: 17
v_call: TRBV20-1
clone_size: few
j_call: TRBJ1-5
cdr3_aa: CSARGQAGLIANQPQHF
cdr3_nt: TGCAGTGCTAGAGGCCAGGCTGGTCTGATCGCAAATCAGCCCCAGCATTTT

d_call: NA
cdr3_length: 15
v_call: TRBV4-1
clone_size: few
j_call: TRBJ1-6
cdr3_aa: CASSQVLENNSPLHF
cdr3_nt: TGCGCCAGCAGCCAAGTTCTAGAGAATAATTCACCCCTCCACTTT

d_call: TRBD1
cdr3_length: 15
v_call: TRBV5-4
clone_size: NA
j_call: TRBJ2-1
cdr3_aa: CASRSGQGRYNEQFF
cdr3_nt: TGTGCCAGCAGGTCGGGACAGGGGCGCTACAATGAGCAGTTCTTC

d_call: NA
cdr3_length: 14
v_call: TRBV9
clone_size: few
j_call: TRBJ2-3
cdr3_aa: CASSVRSKPDTQYF
cdr3_nt: TGTGCCAGCAGCGTACGCTCGAAACCGGATACGCAGTATTTT

d_call: NA
cdr3_length: 15
v_call: TRBV6-2/TRBV6-3
clone_size: NA
j_call: TRBJ2-1
cdr3_aa: CASNAPGKPYNEQFF
cdr3_nt: TGTGCCAGCAATGCCCCAGGGAAACCCTACAATGAGCAGTTCTTC

d_call: NA
cdr3_length: 17
v_call: TRBV28
clone_size: few
j_call: TRBJ1-5
cdr3_aa: CATQTLIILGDNQPQHF
cdr3_nt: TGTGCCACCCAGACACTCATTATTCTAGGTGATAATCAGCCCCAGCATTTT

d_call: NA
cdr3_length: 13
v_call: TRBV20-1
clone_size: NA
j_call: TRBJ1-5
cdr3_aa: CSASPGGNQPQHF
cdr3_nt: TGCAGTGCTAGCCCTGGGGGCAATCAGCCCCAGCATTTT

d_call: NA
cdr3_length: 16
v_call: TRBV9
clone_size: NA
j_call: TRBJ1-1
cdr3_aa: CASSARGARTDTEAFF
cdr3_nt: TGTGCCAGCAGCGCGAGGGGGGCTAGGACCGACACTGAAGCTTTCTTT

d_call: TRBD2
cdr3_length: 16
v_call: TRBV20-1
clone_size: NA
j_call: TRBJ2-7
cdr3_aa: CSARDGTSGVSYEQYF
cdr3_nt: TGCAGTGCTAGAGATGGGACTAGCGGGGTGTCCTACGAGCAGTACTTC

d_call: NA
cdr3_length: 15
v_call: TRBV4-3
clone_size: NA
j_call: TRBJ2-6
cdr3_aa: CASSQEGMGANVLTF
cdr3_nt: TGCGCCAGCAGCCAAGAAGGGATGGGGGCCAACGTCCTGACTTTC

d_call: TRBD2
cdr3_length: 14
v_call: TRBV29-1
clone_size: once
j_call: TRBJ2-5
cdr3_aa: CSEGASGEQETQYF
cdr3_nt: TGCAGCGAGGGGGCTAGCGGGGAGCAAGAGACCCAGTACTTC

d_call: NA
cdr3_length: 15
v_call: TRBV28
clone_size: NA
j_call: TRBJ2-5
cdr3_aa: CASSPPPFSSGTQYF
cdr3_nt: TGTGCCAGCAGTCCGCCTCCTTTTTCATCCGGGACCCAGTACTTC

d_call: NA
cdr3_length: 15
v_call: TRBV18
clone_size: NA
j_call: TRBJ2-1
cdr3_aa: CASSPFPISYNEQFF
cdr3_nt: TGTGCCAGCTCACCATTTCCGATCTCCTACAATGAGCAGTTCTTC

d_call: NA
cdr3_length: 12
v_call: TRBV7-8
clone_size: few
j_call: TRBJ2-4
cdr3_aa: CASSAQENIQYF
cdr3_nt: TGTGCCAGCAGCGCGCAGGAAAACATTCAGTACTTC

d_call: NA
cdr3_length: 13
v_call: TRBV7-3
clone_size: NA
j_call: TRBJ1-1
cdr3_aa: CASSLTTGTEAFF
cdr3_nt: TGTGCCAGCAGCTTAACCACGGGAACTGAAGCTTTCTTT

d_call: NA
cdr3_length: 14
v_call: TRBV9
clone_size: few
j_call: TRBJ2-5
cdr3_aa: CASSVVGISETQYF
cdr3_nt: TGTGCCAGCAGCGTAGTGGGTATCTCGGAGACCCAGTACTTC

d_call: NA
cdr3_length: 16
v_call: TRBV25-1
clone_size: NA
j_call: TRBJ2-1
cdr3_aa: CASSGQSKPPYNEQFF
cdr3_nt: TGTGCCAGCAGTGGACAGTCCAAGCCACCCTACAATGAGCAGTTCTTC

d_call: NA
cdr3_length: 13
v_call: TRBV7-7
clone_size: few
j_call: TRBJ1-4
cdr3_aa: CASSLNGVGKLFF
cdr3_nt: TGTGCTAGCAGCTTAAACGGGGTGGGAAAACTGTTTTTT

d_call: TRBD2
cdr3_length: 14
v_call: TRBV29-1
clone_size: NA
j_call: TRBJ2-1
cdr3_aa: CSVRNFGGVDEQFF
cdr3_nt: TGCAGCGTTCGTAATTTCGGGGGGGTGGATGAGCAGTTCTTC

d_call: NA
cdr3_length: 16
v_call: TRBV9
clone_size: NA
j_call: TRBJ1-6
cdr3_aa: CASSDSIWVDNSPLHF
cdr3_nt: TGTGCCAGCAGCGATTCTATATGGGTTGATAATTCACCCCTCCACTTT

d_call: NA
cdr3_length: 16
v_call: TRBV7-2
clone_size: NA
j_call: TRBJ2-5
cdr3_aa: CASSLAPSGGPQTQYF
cdr3_nt: TGTGCCAGCAGCTTAGCGCCGTCGGGGGGCCCTCAGACCCAGTACTTC

d_call: NA
cdr3_length: 14
v_call: TRBV9
clone_size: NA
j_call: TRBJ1-1
cdr3_aa: CASSVSQMNTEAFF
cdr3_nt: TGTGCCAGCAGCGTATCACAGATGAACACTGAAGCTTTCTTT

d_call: TRBD2
cdr3_length: 18
v_call: TRBV7-9
clone_size: few
j_call: TRBJ2-1
cdr3_aa: CASSRLFVLAGGNNEQFF
cdr3_nt: TGTGCCAGCAGTCGTCTGTTTGTACTAGCGGGGGGCAACAATGAGCAGTTCTTC

d_call: TRBD1
cdr3_length: 15
v_call: TRBV6-6
clone_size: NA
j_call: TRBJ1-5
cdr3_aa: CASRKQGIENQPQHF
cdr3_nt: TGTGCCAGCAGGAAACAGGGGATTGAAAATCAGCCCCAGCATTTT

d_call: TRBD2
cdr3_length: 15
v_call: TRBV20-1
clone_size: NA
j_call: TRBJ2-1
cdr3_aa: CSASRAGLGKNEQFF
cdr3_nt: TGCAGTGCTAGCCGGGCGGGACTAGGTAAAAATGAGCAGTTCTTC

d_call: NA
cdr3_length: 15
v_call: TRBV2
clone_size: NA
j_call: TRBJ1-4
cdr3_aa: CASNLSGGGNEKLFF
cdr3_nt: TGTGCCAGCAACCTTTCCGGGGGCGGGAATGAAAAACTGTTTTTT

d_call: NA
cdr3_length: 13
v_call: TRBV28
clone_size: few
j_call: TRBJ2-6
cdr3_aa: CASTLPGANVLTF
cdr3_nt: TGTGCCAGCACCCTTCCTGGGGCCAACGTCCTGACTTTC

d_call: NA
cdr3_length: 14
v_call: TRBV6-6
clone_size: NA
j_call: TRBJ1-2
cdr3_aa: CASSYSGGLYGYTF
cdr3_nt: TGTGCCAGCAGTTACTCTGGGGGCCTCTATGGCTACACCTTC

d_call: NA
cdr3_length: 15
v_call: TRBV2
clone_size: NA
j_call: TRBJ1-5
cdr3_aa: CASSERSGILLPQHF
cdr3_nt: TGTGCCAGCAGTGAGAGGTCCGGGATCTTGTTGCCCCAGCATTTT

d_call: TRBD2
cdr3_length: 13
v_call: TRBV29-1
clone_size: NA
j_call: TRBJ2-7
cdr3_aa: CSVSSGSVNEQYF
cdr3_nt: TGCAGCGTTTCGAGCGGGAGTGTAAACGAGCAGTACTTC

d_call: NA
cdr3_length: 16
v_call: TRBV18
clone_size: NA
j_call: TRBJ2-2
cdr3_aa: CASSPPTGWNTGELFF
cdr3_nt: TGTGCCAGCTCACCACCTACAGGGTGGAACACCGGGGAGCTGTTTTTT